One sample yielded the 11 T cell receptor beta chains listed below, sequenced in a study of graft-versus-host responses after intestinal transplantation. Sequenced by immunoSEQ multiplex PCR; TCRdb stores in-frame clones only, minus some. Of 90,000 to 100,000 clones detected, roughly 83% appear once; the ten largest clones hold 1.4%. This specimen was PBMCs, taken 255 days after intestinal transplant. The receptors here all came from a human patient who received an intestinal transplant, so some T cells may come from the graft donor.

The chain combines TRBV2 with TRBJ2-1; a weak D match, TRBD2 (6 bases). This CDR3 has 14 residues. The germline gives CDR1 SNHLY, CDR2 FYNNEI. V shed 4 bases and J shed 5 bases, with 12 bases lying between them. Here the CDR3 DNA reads TGTGCCAGCAGTGTGACTAGTCGCCACAATGAGCAGTTCTTC. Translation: CASSVTSRHNEQFF.

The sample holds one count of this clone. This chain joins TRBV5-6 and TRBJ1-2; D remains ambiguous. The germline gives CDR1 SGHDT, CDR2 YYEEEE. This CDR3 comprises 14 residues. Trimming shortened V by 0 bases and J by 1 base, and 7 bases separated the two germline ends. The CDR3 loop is CASSLGSNNYGYTF. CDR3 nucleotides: TGTGCCAGCAGCTTGGGGAGCAATAACTATGGCTACACCTTC.

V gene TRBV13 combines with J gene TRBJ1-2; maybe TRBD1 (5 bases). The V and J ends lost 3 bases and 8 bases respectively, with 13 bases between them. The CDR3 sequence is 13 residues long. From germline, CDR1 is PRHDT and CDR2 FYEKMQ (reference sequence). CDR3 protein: CASSFAQGGGYTF. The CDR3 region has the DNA TGTGCCAGCAGCTTTGCCCAGGGTGGGGGCTACACCTTC.

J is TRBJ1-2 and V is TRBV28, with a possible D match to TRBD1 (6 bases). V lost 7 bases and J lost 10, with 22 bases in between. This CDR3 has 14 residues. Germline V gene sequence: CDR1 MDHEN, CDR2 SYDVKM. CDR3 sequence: CASIKPGTSRNYTF. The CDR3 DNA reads TGTGCCAGCATTAAACCCGGGACAAGCAGGAACTACACCTTC.

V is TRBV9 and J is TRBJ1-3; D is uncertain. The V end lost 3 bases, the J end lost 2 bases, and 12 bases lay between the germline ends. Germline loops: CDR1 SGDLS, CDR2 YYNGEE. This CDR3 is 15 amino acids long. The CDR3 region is CASSDGGAAGNTIYF. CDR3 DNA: TGTGCCAGCAGCGATGGCGGTGCAGCTGGAAACACCATATATTTT. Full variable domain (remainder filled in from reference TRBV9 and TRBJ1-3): DSGVTQTPKHLITATGQRVTLRCSPRSGDLSVYWYQQSLDQGLQFLIQYYNGEERAKGNILERFSAQQFPDLHSELNLSSLELGDSALYFCASSDGGAAGNTIYFGEGSWLTVV.

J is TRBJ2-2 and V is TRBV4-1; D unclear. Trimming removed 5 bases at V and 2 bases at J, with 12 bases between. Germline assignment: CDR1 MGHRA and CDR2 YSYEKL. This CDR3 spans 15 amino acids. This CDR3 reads CASSYGPTNTGELFF. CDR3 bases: TGCGCCAGCAGCTACGGGCCCACAAACACCGGGGAGCTGTTTTTT.

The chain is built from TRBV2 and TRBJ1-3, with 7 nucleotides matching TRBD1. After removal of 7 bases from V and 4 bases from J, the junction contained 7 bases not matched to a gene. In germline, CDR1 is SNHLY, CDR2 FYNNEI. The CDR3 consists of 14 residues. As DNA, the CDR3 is TGTGCCAGCACTGTCCCGGGACAGGGAAACACCATATATTTT. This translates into CASTVPGQGNTIYF. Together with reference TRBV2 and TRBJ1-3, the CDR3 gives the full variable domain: EPEVTQTPSHQVTQMGQEVILRCVPISNHLYFYWYRQILGQKVEFLVSFYNNEISEKSEIFDDQFSVERPDGSNFTLKIRSTKLEDSAMYFCASTVPGQGNTIYFGEGSWLTVV.

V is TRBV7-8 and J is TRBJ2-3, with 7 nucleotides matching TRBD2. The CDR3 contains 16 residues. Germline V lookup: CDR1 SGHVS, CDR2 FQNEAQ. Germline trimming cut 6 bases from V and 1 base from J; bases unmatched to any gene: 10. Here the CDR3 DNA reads TGTGCCAGCAGAAGGCGGGAGAGCACAGGCACAGATACGCAGTATTTT. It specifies CASRRRESTGTDTQYF.

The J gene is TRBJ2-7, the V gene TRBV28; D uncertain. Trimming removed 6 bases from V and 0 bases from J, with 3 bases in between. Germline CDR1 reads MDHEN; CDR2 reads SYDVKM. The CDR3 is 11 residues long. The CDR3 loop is CASRNSYEQYV. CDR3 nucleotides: TGTGCCAGCAGAAACTCCTACGAGCAGTACGTC.

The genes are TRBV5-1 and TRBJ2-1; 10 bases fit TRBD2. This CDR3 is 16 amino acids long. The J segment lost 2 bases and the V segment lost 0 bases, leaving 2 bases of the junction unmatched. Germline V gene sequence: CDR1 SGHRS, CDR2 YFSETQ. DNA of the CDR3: TGCGCCAGCAGCTTGGTGCTAGCGGGGGCCTACAATGAGCAGTTCTTC. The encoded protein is CASSLVLAGAYNEQFF. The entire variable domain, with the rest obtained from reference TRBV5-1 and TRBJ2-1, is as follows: KAGVTQTPRYLIKTRGQQVTLSCSPISGHRSVSWYQQTPGQGLQFLFEYFSETQRNKGNFPGRFSGRQFSNSRSEMNVSTLELGDSALYLCASSLVLAGAYNEQFFGPGTRLTVL.

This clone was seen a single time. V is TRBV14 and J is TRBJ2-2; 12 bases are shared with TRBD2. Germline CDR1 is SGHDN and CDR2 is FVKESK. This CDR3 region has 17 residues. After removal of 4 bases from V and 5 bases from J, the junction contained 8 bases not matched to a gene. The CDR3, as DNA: TGTGCCAGCAGCCCAAGCCACCTAGCGGGAGGGACCGGGGAGCTGTTTTTT. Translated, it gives CASSPSHLAGGTGELFF.